This T cell receptor (beta chain) was recorded in a study of identical twins. Study-wide results and caveats: Insertions were reduced in abundant cord blood beta clonotypes but not in memory repertoires. Out-of-frame TCR alpha sharing in monozygotic twins exceeded recombination model predictions.

TCRdb re-derived calls from the 5' RACE reads in MiXCR, one entry per CDR3 protein. This table holds some 900,000 distinct CDR3 sequences, roughly an eighth found once. A remark on this clonotype: Its antigen remains unknown.

The V end was cut by 4 bases, the J end by 4 bases, with 18 bases between. CDR3 size: 16 residues. The germline V gene has CDR1 SGDLS and CDR2 YYNGEE. In addition, the sample was reused for a study of yellow fever vaccine responses in identical twins.

The chain couples TRBV9 to TRBJ2-1; maybe TRBD1 (7 bases). The receptor was derived from a woman aged 18-29 years in good health. Specimen: PBMCs. The CDR3 reads CASSPHRGGLYNEQFF. The CDR3 DNA reads as TGTGCCAGCAGCCCTCACAGGGGAGGATTATACAATGAGCAGTTCTTC.